Listed below are T cell receptor beta chains from one sample, sequenced in a study of blood T cell repertoires in COVID-19. Generated by immunoSEQ multiplex PCR, the TCRdb table keeps only in-frame clones and is missing some. This table holds roughly 250,000 clones, about nine tenths found once. Specimen: PBMCs or T cells enriched from blood (not recorded which). All receptors come from a woman in her twenties or thirties with acute COVID-19. The CDR3 runs from the conserved cysteine through the conserved F or W. A D gene is named only where the DNA matches it firmly. Expanded clones are given a class, and other clones once, few, many or no size at all.

>TRBV30|-|TRBJ2-7|TRBD1
CAWPSGQGSTYEQYF
TGTGCCTGGCCTTCTGGACAGGGATCCACCTACGAGCAGTACTTC
>TRBV5-1|-|TRBJ2-3|TRBD2
CASSGGAGVGDTQYF
TGCGCCAGCAGCGGTGGGGCGGGAGTTGGAGATACGCAGTATTTT
>TRBV7-3|-|TRBJ2-1|TRBD2
CASSSRTSRNEQFF
TGTGCCAGCAGCTCCCGGACTAGTCGGAATGAGCAGTTCTTC
>TRBV14|-|TRBJ1-1|-
CASSPGDPWVNTEAFF
TGTGCCAGCAGCCCAGGGGACCCGTGGGTGAACACTGAAGCTTTCTTT
>TRBV6-5|-|TRBJ1-2|TRBD1
CASSPTGGDYGYTF
TGTGCCAGCAGTCCGACAGGGGGCGACTATGGCTACACCTTC
>TRBV18|few|TRBJ2-1|TRBD1
CASSPGQGDEQFF
TGTGCCAGCTCACCGGGACAGGGGGACGAGCAGTTCTTC
>TRBV18|few|TRBJ2-1|TRBD1
CASSPPGQIGWNEQFF
TGTGCCAGCTCACCACCGGGACAGATTGGTTGGAATGAGCAGTTCTTC
>TRBV10-3|-|TRBJ1-1|TRBD1
CAISDPGTGGTEAFF
TGTGCCATCAGTGATCCGGGGACAGGGGGCACTGAAGCTTTCTTT
>TRBV5-6|-|TRBJ2-5|-
CASSLYQVGETQYF
TGTGCCAGCAGCCTGTACCAGGTTGGGGAGACCCAGTACTTC
>TRBV19|-|TRBJ2-1|TRBD2
CASSQPLSGAYNEQFF
TGTGCCAGTAGTCAACCCCTCAGCGGGGCCTACAATGAGCAGTTCTTC
>TRBV28|-|TRBJ1-1|-
CASSSIRGAGTEAFF
TGTGCCAGCAGTTCTATCAGGGGCGCGGGCACTGAAGCTTTCTTT
>TRBV7-8|once|TRBJ1-5|TRBD1
CASSLDRASNQPQHF
TGTGCCAGCAGCTTGGACAGGGCTTCCAATCAGCCCCAGCATTTT
>TRBV9|-|TRBJ1-1|TRBD1
CASSVAAAGGNGGVPEAFF
TGTGCCAGCAGCGTAGCTGCGGCAGGGGGCAATGGGGGCGTACCTGAAGCTTTCTTT
>TRBV28|once|TRBJ2-6|TRBD1
CASSLVSTGGGGSGANVLTF
TGTGCCAGCAGTTTAGTCTCGACAGGGGGAGGAGGCTCTGGGGCCAACGTCCTGACTTTC
>TRBV7-9|-|TRBJ2-7|TRBD2
CASSHTTSGRAGEQYF
TGTGCCAGCAGCCATACGACTAGCGGGAGGGCCGGGGAGCAGTACTTC
>TRBV20-1|once|TRBJ2-1|-
CSARTTEQFF
TGCAGTGCTAGGACTACTGAGCAGTTCTTC
>TRBV28|-|TRBJ1-2|-
CASSVYSGYTF
TGTGCCAGCAGTGTGTACAGCGGCTACACCTTC
>TRBV5-1|-|TRBJ1-2|TRBD1
CASSSRDSPLNYGYTF
TGCGCCAGCAGCTCCCGGGACAGCCCGCTCAACTATGGCTACACCTTC
>TRBV15|-|TRBJ2-1|TRBD2
CATSRARLAGEDEQFF
TGTGCCACCAGCAGGGCCAGACTAGCGGGAGAGGATGAGCAGTTCTTC
>TRBV6-5|-|TRBJ2-6|-
CASPDSSGANVLTF
TGTGCCAGCCCTGACAGCTCTGGGGCCAACGTCCTGACTTTC
>TRBV6-5|-|TRBJ1-4|TRBD1
CASSQAGGGDEKLFF
TGTGCCAGCAGTCAGGCAGGGGGCGGGGATGAAAAACTGTTTTTT
>TRBV9|-|TRBJ2-3|TRBD2
CASSVTSGSLPDTQYF
TGTGCCAGCAGCGTAACTAGCGGGAGTCTCCCAGATACGCAGTATTTT
>TRBV6-5|-|TRBJ1-4|-
CASSYSGLRNEKLFF
TGTGCCAGCAGTTACTCTGGCCTTCGTAATGAAAAACTGTTTTTT
>TRBV9|many|TRBJ1-1|-
CASSPRGRAEAFF
TGTGCCAGCAGCCCCAGAGGGAGAGCTGAAGCTTTCTTT
>TRBV18|-|TRBJ2-1|TRBD2
CASSPTGTSGRYEQFF
TGTGCCAGCTCACCAACTGGGACTAGCGGGAGATATGAGCAGTTCTTC
>TRBV18|-|TRBJ2-7|TRBD2
CASSPGGTGHEQYF
TGTGCCAGCTCACCGGGGGGGACGGGGCACGAGCAGTACTTC
>TRBV7-9|few|TRBJ1-2|-
CASSFSDSPGGYTF
TGTGCCAGCAGCTTCTCCGACAGCCCCGGAGGCTACACCTTC